Shown below are 5 T cell receptor beta chains from a single sample sequenced in a study of post-analysis software for immune sequencing data. Every TCR beta cDNA library bore unique molecular identifiers. MiXCR, applied by TCRdb to the PCR reads, yields one record per CDR3 protein. The table has about 160,000 distinct CDR3 sequences, around 36% seen once. Sequencing was performed on blood, taken after autologous hematopoietic stem cell transplantation. These TCRs come from a girl between 10 and 17 years old with multiple sclerosis.

This clonotype was counted only a few times. In DNA form, the CDR3 reads TGCAGTGCCCTCCCGCCAGGGCTAGGGTATGGCTACACCTTC. As protein: CSALPPGLGYGYTF. The V gene is TRBV20-1, the J gene TRBJ1-2, with D perhaps TRBD1 (5 bases). V dropped 6 bases and J dropped 5 bases, with 19 bases sitting between them. This CDR3 contains 14 residues. CDR1 DFQATT and CDR2 SNEGSKA come from the germline V gene (reference sequence).

The chain carries TRBV20-1 and TRBJ2-4; D possibly uses TRBD1 or TRBD2 (5 bases each). The DNA end lines up better with TRBJ2-7; the J call may be wrong. The CDR3 is 15 amino acids. Per germline, CDR1 DFQATT and CDR2 SNEGSKA (reference sequence). The CDR3, as DNA: TGCAGTGCTAGTAGGTCCCCAGGGACCTCCTACGAGCAGTACTTC. The encoded protein is CSASRSPGTSYEQYF.

This chain links TRBV7-6 with TRBJ2-4; D might be TRBD1 (6 bases). Germline lookup yields CDR1 SGHVS and CDR2 FNYEAQ. The V end was cut by 3 bases, the J end by 13 bases, with 19 bases between. The length of the CDR3 is 14 residues. The CDR3 spells CASSLDSPPQKQYF. CDR3 DNA sequence: TGTGCCAGCAGCTTGGACAGTCCTCCCCAGAAGCAGTACTTC.

V and J are TRBV5-1 and TRBJ2-1; tentatively, D is TRBD2 (6 bases). The length of the CDR3 is 16 residues. V lost 7 bases to trimming and J lost 0 bases, with 17 bases between them. The germline V gene encodes CDR1 SGHRS and CDR2 YFSETQ. DNA of the CDR3: TGCGCCAGCGCTGCGGGCGGGACTTACTCCTACAATGAGCAGTTCTTC. It translates to CASAAGGTYSYNEQFF.

In its sample, this clonotype was seen a few times. Possible read error: a much larger clone is one base away. The rearrangement joins TRBV20-1 to TRBJ2-5; D assignment may be TRBD1 or TRBD2 (5 bases each). This CDR3 is built from 14 residues. Germline V gene lookup returns CDR1 DFQATT and CDR2 SNEGSKA (reference sequence). Trimming removed 5 bases from V and 1 base from J, with 14 bases in between. The CDR3 bases are TGCAGTGCTTTAAGCCGGGACCGCCAAGAGACCCAGTACTTC. It specifies CSALSRDRQETQYF.